These T cell receptor beta chains were read from a single sample in a study of identical twins. TCRdb analysed the 5' RACE reads with MiXCR anew, one entry per CDR3 protein. This sample yields under 800,000 distinct CDR3 sequences, of which 21% are seen a single time; over 4% belongs to the top ten. This sample also belongs to another study, concerning T cells expressing NK-cell markers.

What was sequenced was PBMCs. Receptor source: a woman under 30 in good health. CDR3s include the opening cysteine and the closing phenylalanine or tryptophan. D genes are given only for firm matches. Some rows have no size entry. The others give once, few or many, or a class for an expanded clone.

TRBJ1-1 | NA | NA | TRBV12-5 | TGTGCTAGTGGACTGGTAAGCGGCAAAGCTTTCTTT | CASGLVSGKAFF
TRBJ2-7 | NA | NA | TRBV3-1 | TGTGCCAGCAGCCAAGATGGGGACGAGCAGTACTTC | CASSQDGDEQYF
TRBJ1-2 | TRBD1 | few | TRBV5-1 | TGCGCCAGCAGCTTGGAGGTCCGGCAGGGGGTTCGAGGCTACACCTTC | CASSLEVRQGVRGYTF
TRBJ2-5 | NA | NA | TRBV9 | TGTGCCAGCAGCGTAAACCCCGAAGAGACCCAGTACTTC | CASSVNPEETQYF
TRBJ1-1 | TRBD1 | few | TRBV12-3/TRBV12-4 | TGTGCCAGCACCTTAGGGGGCGCGTCTGAAGCTTTCTTT | CASTLGGASEAFF
TRBJ1-2 | TRBD1 | few | TRBV7-9 | TGTGCCAGCAGCCAGGGACAGGGGATCGTACCCCCTGGCTACACCTTC | CASSQGQGIVPPGYTF
TRBJ2-1 | TRBD2 | few | TRBV20-1 | TGCAGTGCTGTTCGACTAGCGGGATGGGATGAGCAGTTCTTC | CSAVRLAGWDEQFF
TRBJ2-1 | TRBD2 | NA | TRBV15 | TGTGCCACCCAGGGACTAGTTTCTGATGAGCAGTTCTTC | CATQGLVSDEQFF
TRBJ2-1 | NA | NA | TRBV6-2/TRBV6-3 | TGTGCCAGCAGGCTTTATCTTAGCTCCTACAATGAGCAGTTCTTC | CASRLYLSSYNEQFF
TRBJ1-2 | TRBD1 | NA | TRBV7-3 | TGTGCCAGCAGCCCAGGGACAGACTTCTATGGCTACACCTTC | CASSPGTDFYGYTF
TRBJ2-7 | TRBD1 | NA | TRBV6-1 | TGTGCCAGCAGTCGTTTATGGGGACAGGGATCCTACGAGCAGTACTTC | CASSRLWGQGSYEQYF
TRBJ2-5 | NA | NA | TRBV10-1 | TGCGCCATCCCCCGACTTACTTGTAGGCAAGAGACCCAGTACTTC | CAIPRLTCRQETQYF
TRBJ2-2 | TRBD1 | few | TRBV6-2/TRBV6-3 | TGTGCCACCTCATCCGGGACAGGGGAAACCGGGGAGCTGTTTTTT | CATSSGTGETGELFF
TRBJ1-5 | NA | few | TRBV15 | TGTGCCACCAGCAGAGACAGGGGCCGAGGTCAGCCCCAGCATTTT | CATSRDRGRGQPQHF
TRBJ2-7 | NA | NA | TRBV6-2/TRBV6-3 | TGTGCCAGCAGTAGGTTCGGGAGCTCCTACGAGCAGTACTTC | CASSRFGSSYEQYF
TRBJ2-3 | TRBD2 | few | TRBV10-3 | TGTGCCATCAGGCCGGGACTAGCGGGGGGAACCACAGATACGCAGTATTTT | CAIRPGLAGGTTDTQYF
TRBJ1-1 | NA | few | TRBV7-9 | TGTGCCAGCAGCCCGGACGCCGTGGACACTGAAGCTTTCTTT | CASSPDAVDTEAFF
TRBJ2-2 | NA | few | TRBV12-3/TRBV12-4 | TGTGCCAGCAGATCCCTTTGGGTACCCGGGGAGCTGTTTTTT | CASRSLWVPGELFF
TRBJ2-3 | NA | few | TRBV24-1 | TGTGCCACCAGTCCTTCCGGGGCTAGCACAGATACGCAGTATTTT | CATSPSGASTDTQYF
TRBJ2-5 | TRBD1 | few | TRBV7-3 | TGTGCCAGCAGCACGTACAGGGGAGAGACCCAGTACTTC | CASSTYRGETQYF
TRBJ2-7 | TRBD1 | NA | TRBV6-1 | TGTGCCAGCAGCCTCGGGACAGGGTTAACCTACGAGCAGTACTTC | CASSLGTGLTYEQYF
TRBJ1-6 | TRBD1 | NA | TRBV7-9 | TGTGCCAGCAGCTTAACAGGGGACAATTCACCCCTCCACTTT | CASSLTGDNSPLHF
TRBJ1-6 | NA | few | TRBV7-6 | TGTGCCAGCAGTCGAGCCGGAGCTTCACCCCTCCACTTT | CASSRAGASPLHF
TRBJ1-2 | NA | many | TRBV12-5 | TGTGCTAGTGGTACTCAGGGCTGGGATGGCTACACCTTC | CASGTQGWDGYTF
TRBJ2-1 | TRBD2 | NA | TRBV7-9 | TGTGCCAGCAGCACCGGGACTAGCTACAATGAGCAGTTCTTC | CASSTGTSYNEQFF
TRBJ2-7 | NA | few | TRBV29-1 | TGCAGCGTTGAAGATTCTGGCAACTCCTACGAGCAGTACTTC | CSVEDSGNSYEQYF
TRBJ2-1 | TRBD2 | NA | TRBV7-6 | TGTGCCAGCAGCGATACCCCGGGGGGAAATGAGCAGTTCTTC | CASSDTPGGNEQFF
TRBJ2-7 | NA | NA | TRBV20-1 | TGCAGTGCTCGAGCGGAAAACTCCTACGAGCAGTACTTC | CSARAENSYEQYF
TRBJ2-7 | NA | few | TRBV10-3 | TGTGCCATCAGTGGGGCCGGGACTCCATCCTACGAGCAGTACTTC | CAISGAGTPSYEQYF
TRBJ2-1 | NA | once | TRBV7-6 | TGTGCCAGCAGTTTGGAGGCACTAGCAGCCAATGAGCAGTTCTTC | CASSLEALAANEQFF
TRBJ2-5 | NA | NA | TRBV10-3 | TGTGCCACCGGGACAACCGCGGAGACCCAGTACTTC | CATGTTAETQYF
TRBJ2-5 | TRBD1 | few | TRBV29-1 | TGCAGCGTTCACCGGGACAGGGGCCAAGAGACCCAGTACTTC | CSVHRDRGQETQYF
TRBJ1-1 | TRBD1 | NA | TRBV12-3/TRBV12-4 | TGTGCCAGCGCGACAGGGATTCAGGGCACTGAAGCTTTCTTT | CASATGIQGTEAFF
TRBJ2-7 | TRBD1 | few | TRBV20-1 | TGCAGTGCTAGCGGGGTTTACAGGGGGAAGCAGTACTTC | CSASGVYRGKQYF
TRBJ2-2 | NA | many | TRBV6-5 | TGTGCCAGCAGTTTCCAAACGGTTGGGCTGAACACCGGGGAGCTGTTTTTT | CASSFQTVGLNTGELFF
TRBJ2-5 | TRBD2 | few | TRBV7-2 | TGTGCCAGCAGACTAGCTAGCGGTCAAGAGACCCAGTACTTC | CASRLASGQETQYF
TRBJ2-5 | NA | NA | TRBV11-2 | TGTGCCAGCAGCCAACGGTTAACGGAGACCCAGTACTTC | CASSQRLTETQYF
TRBJ1-2 | NA | NA | TRBV20-1 | TGCAGTGTGCGGGGGAGTTATGGCTACACCTTC | CSVRGSYGYTF
TRBJ2-5 | NA | many | TRBV27 | TGTGCCAGCAGTTATCTAGGAGAGACCCAGTACTTC | CASSYLGETQYF
TRBJ2-7 | NA | NA | TRBV6-2/TRBV6-3 | TGTGCCAGCAGTTACTCGTCGGTTAGAATCGACGAGCAGTACTTC | CASSYSSVRIDEQYF
TRBJ2-3 | NA | many | TRBV2 | TGTGCCAGCAGTGAATGGGATTCTAGCACAGATACGCAGTATTTT | CASSEWDSSTDTQYF
TRBJ2-7 | TRBD2 | few | TRBV6-1 | TGTGCCAGCAGTGCAGCGGGAGATTACTACGAGCAGTACTTC | CASSAAGDYYEQYF
TRBJ2-2 | TRBD2 | few | TRBV12-5 | TGTGCTAGCATGCCGGGACTAGCGGGAGATTGGAGTCGCACCGGGGAGCTGTTTTTT | CASMPGLAGDWSRTGELFF
TRBJ2-7 | TRBD1 | few | TRBV29-1 | TGCAGCGTTGAAGGAGTGGGACAGGGTTTCAACGAGCAGTACTTC | CSVEGVGQGFNEQYF
TRBJ2-1 | TRBD2 | few | TRBV7-9 | TGTGCCAGCAGCTTACGTCCAGGACTAGGCCACAATGAGCAGTTCTTC | CASSLRPGLGHNEQFF
TRBJ2-1 | NA | few | TRBV9 | TGTGCCAGCAGTGCCGAAGCGGCCCCCGACAATGAGCAGTTCTTC | CASSAEAAPDNEQFF
TRBJ2-3 | TRBD2 | few | TRBV5-5 | TGTGCCAGCAGCTTGGGCGGGGGATTCACAGATACGCAGTATTTT | CASSLGGGFTDTQYF
TRBJ2-7 | TRBD1 | NA | TRBV7-9 | TGTGCCAGCACTCCTCCCTCTACAGGGGTGGTCGAGCAGTACTTC | CASTPPSTGVVEQYF